This entry describes one TCR beta chain. These data originate in a study of blood T cell repertoires in COVID-19. Germline V gives CDR1 MNHEY, CDR2 SVGEGT. Trimming took 2 bases from V and 6 from J; bases not matched to a gene: 14. The CDR3 totals 18 residues. Clones were read by immunoSEQ multiplex PCR, and TCRdb kept only the in-frame ones, dropping some. Here the sample spans about 80,000 clones, approximately 90% being singletons. The specimen sequenced was peripheral blood. This receptor was identified in an elderly woman with acute or convalescent COVID-19. This sequence joins TRBV6-2 or TRBV6-3 and TRBJ1-4; 8 bases are shared with TRBD1. CDR3 amino acids: CASSYPHLWTGNHEKLFF. The CDR3 DNA follows: TGTGCCAGCAGTTACCCCCACCTATGGACAGGGAATCATGAAAAACTGTTTTTT.